This T cell receptor (beta chain) was sequenced for a study of cytomegalovirus exposure and HLA in healthy donors. Notes on the study in general: CMV antigen specificity of a few CMV-associated chains was confirmed in vitro. Cytomegalovirus association was listed for around 180 TCR beta chains.

This table comes from immunoSEQ multiplex PCR, and its TCRdb copy is limited to in-frame clones, with some not included. The profile shows about 120,000 clones, approximately 89% of them singletons. The CDR3 sequence is 14 residues long. Germline V lookup: CDR1 WNHNN, CDR2 SYGVQD (reference sequence). The germline V and J ends were trimmed by 2 bases and 4 bases, with 12 bases remaining between them. Regarding this clone: The antigen remains undetermined.

The sample was PBMCs. The chain joins TRBV10-1 to TRBJ2-7; D might be TRBD1 (5 bases). The source of this sequence is a woman aged 18 to 35 in good health and CMV-seronegative. CDR3 region: CASSEAPGMYEQYF. CDR3 coding DNA: TGCGCCAGCAGTGAGGCCCCAGGGATGTACGAGCAGTACTTC.